The 10 T cell receptor beta chains below were found in one sample sequenced in a study of cytomegalovirus exposure and HLA in healthy donors. PCR was performed using 60 Vbeta and 13 Jbeta primers. The protocol was immunoSEQ multiplex PCR, while the TCRdb copy is restricted to in-frame clones and leaves out a portion. The sample contains 150,000 to 200,000 clones, around 80% of which appear only once. The specimen sequenced was PBMCs. Every receptor here comes from a woman in her forties in good health and CMV-seropositive.

As DNA, the CDR3 is TGTGCCAGCACCGCCACAGGCTACGAGCAGTACTTC. This encodes CASTATGYEQYF. This chain joins TRBV25-1 and TRBJ2-7, with a tentative D call TRBD1 (5 bases). Between the trimmed V and J ends, which lost 7 bases and 3 bases, there was a span of 10 bases. CDR1 MGHDK and CDR2 SYGVNS come from the germline V gene. The CDR3 is 12 amino acids.

The V gene is TRBV10-2, the J gene TRBJ2-5; D possibly corresponds to TRBD1 (5 bases). Gene TRBJ2-7 matches the end of the DNA better, so the J call may be wrong. In germline, CDR1 is WSHSY, CDR2 SAAADI. The CDR3 is 11 amino acids. The CDR3 loop reads CASTKGYEQYF. CDR3 nucleotide sequence: TGCGCCAGCACTAAGGGGTACGAGCAGTACTTC.

The chain employs TRBV2 and TRBJ1-3, with D possibly TRBD1 on 6 matching bases. This CDR3 spans 15 amino acids. The V end was cut by 5 bases, the J end by 4 bases, with 15 bases between. Per germline, CDR1 SNHLY and CDR2 FYNNEI. CDR3 sequence (DNA): TGTGCCAGCAGTTACAGGGACGTGGGCGGAAACACCATATATTTT. Protein sequence: CASSYRDVGGNTIYF.

This clone was observed a few times. This sample includes further DNA sequences coding for the same CDR3. The V call is TRBV5-4, the J call TRBJ2-3, with TRBD2 matching over 7 bases. V gave up 1 base and J gave up 1 base; unmatched junction bases: 0. Germline values: CDR1 SGHNT, CDR2 YYREEE (reference sequence). CDR3 length: 14 residues. The CDR3 nucleotides read TGTGCCAGCAGCTTGCGGGAGGGCACAGATACGCAGTATTTT. Encoded protein: CASSLREGTDTQYF.

As regards this clone: The junction departs from germline at one end; a sequencing error may be responsible. The J gene is TRBJ1-1, the V gene TRBV5-4; D perhaps matches TRBD1 (5 bases). This CDR3 is 15 amino acids long. Germline CDR1 is SGHNT and CDR2 is YYREEE (reference sequence). The CDR3 spells CAGSLGDLMNTEAFF. In DNA, the CDR3 is TGTGCCGGCAGCTTAGGGGACTTAATGAACACTGAAGCTTTCTTT. Together with reference TRBV5-4 and TRBJ1-1, the CDR3 gives the full variable domain: ETGVTQSPTHLIKTRGQQVTLRCSSQSGHNTVSWYQQALGQGPQFIFQYYREEENGRGNFPPRFSGLQFPNYSSELNVNALELDDSALYLCAGSLGDLMNTEAFFGQGTRLTVV.

The rearrangement joins TRBV2 to TRBJ2-7, with 8 bases matching TRBD1. V shed 1 base, J shed 4 bases, and the junction held 6 bases outside the gene matches. The CDR3 extends over 15 amino acids. CDR1 SNHLY and CDR2 FYNNEI come from the germline V gene. DNA for the CDR3: TGTGCCAGCAGTGAAGAGTCAGGGGGCGTTTACGAGCAGTACTTC. Translating gives CASSEESGGVYEQYF.

On this clone: The same CDR3 arises from other DNA sequences in this sample as well. The V gene is TRBV30, the J gene TRBJ2-1, with a tentative D call TRBD2 (6 bases). Germline CDR1 GTSNPN, CDR2 SVGIG (reference sequence). The V gene lost 0 bases and the J gene lost 5 bases, with 11 bases spanning the gap. This CDR3 contains 14 residues. The CDR3 sequence: CAWSVLLANNEQFF. The CDR3 DNA reads as TGTGCCTGGAGTGTACTACTAGCAAACAATGAGCAGTTCTTC.

The V and J genes are TRBV5-4 and TRBJ2-1; 12 nucleotides align to TRBD2. The trim removed 4 bases at V and 6 bases at J, leaving 5 bases unmatched. Germline CDR1 SGHNT, CDR2 YYREEE (reference sequence). This CDR3 has 15 amino acids. CDR3 in amino acids: CASSLTSGRPNEQFF. The DNA for the CDR3 is TGTGCCAGCAGCCTGACTAGCGGGAGACCCAATGAGCAGTTCTTC. The full variable domain, rest sourced from reference TRBV5-4 and TRBJ2-1, is ETGVTQSPTHLIKTRGQQVTLRCSSQSGHNTVSWYQQALGQGPQFIFQYYREEENGRGNFPPRFSGLQFPNYSSELNVNALELDDSALYLCASSLTSGRPNEQFFGPGTRLTVL.

This chain uses TRBV27 with TRBJ2-5; 12 nucleotides align to TRBD2. This CDR3 has 16 residues. CDR1 MNHEY and CDR2 SMNVEV come from the germline V gene (reference sequence). J gave up 1 base and V 5 bases, and 5 bases lay outside the gene matches. Here the CDR3 reads CASSPRTSGTQETQYF. Written as DNA, the CDR3 is TGTGCCAGCAGTCCTCGGACTAGCGGGACCCAAGAGACCCAGTACTTC.

This clone appeared a single time. This chain connects TRBV7-8 to TRBJ1-4; 12 nucleotides line up with TRBD1. Germline assignment: CDR1 SGHVS and CDR2 FQNEAQ. This CDR3 region has 19 residues. The ends lost 2 bases at V and 1 base at J; junction bases unmatched: 8. As DNA, the CDR3 is TGTGCCAGCAGCTTAAGGGACAGGGGGCGGTATGAAACTAATGAAAAACTGTTTTTT. It is translated as CASSLRDRGRYETNEKLFF.